The next 30 T cell receptor beta chains were all read from a single sample in a study of OX40 agonist ivuxolimab in advanced cancers. The method was immunoSEQ multiplex PCR; TCRdb's version includes in-frame clones alone and lacks a portion of them. The sample records tens of thousands of clones, roughly 86% being singletons. Sequences were derived from CD4+ or CD8+ T cells sorted from blood, sampled in a trial of the OX40 agonist ivuxolimab. The receptors were gathered from an adult with an advanced solid tumor such as melanoma, head and neck, liver or kidney cancer.

This clone was seen more than once but under ten times. The CDR3 DNA follows: TGTGCCAGCAGCTTAGCAGGACAGGGGGCGGAAAAACTGTTTTTT. This gives the protein CASSLAGQGAEKLFF. The genes are TRBV7-2 and TRBJ1-4; 11 bases match TRBD1. CDR1 and CDR2 from the germline V gene are SGHTA and FQGNSA. The CDR3 spans 15 residues. The V gene end was trimmed by 0 bases and the J gene end by 8 bases; junction bases not matched to a gene: 2.

In this sample, this clone turned up once. The rearrangement links TRBV7-6 to TRBJ2-3; 8 bases match TRBD2. Germline V gene data show CDR1 as SGHVS and CDR2 as FNYEAQ. The trim removed 1 base at V and 1 base at J, leaving 4 bases unmatched. This CDR3 is 16 amino acids long. The CDR3 region has the DNA TGTGCCAGCAGCTTAGTCGGGGGGGCTGGCACAGATACGCAGTATTTT. It codes for CASSLVGGAGTDTQYF.

The rearrangement links TRBV9 to TRBJ1-2; possible D gene TRBD1, 6 bases. Trimming removed 0 bases from V and 0 bases from J, with 6 bases in between. Germline V gives CDR1 SGDLS, CDR2 YYNGEE. The CDR3 consists of 14 residues. The CDR3 DNA reads TGTGCCAGCAGCGTAGGGACAGCTAACTATGGCTACACCTTC. This encodes CASSVGTANYGYTF.

The chain employs TRBV6-1 and TRBJ1-2; 7 bases are a match to TRBD1. In germline, CDR1 is MNHNS, CDR2 SASEGT. Germline trimming cut 6 bases from V and 7 bases from J; bases unmatched to any gene: 2. The CDR3 is made up of 11 amino acids. The CDR3 is CASSQGVGYTF. DNA for the CDR3: TGTGCCAGCAGCCAGGGGGTTGGCTACACCTTC.

This clone was detected only a few times. The V and J genes are TRBV2 and TRBJ1-6; D possibly corresponds to TRBD1 (6 bases). V lost 8 bases and J lost 10, with 15 bases in between. The CDR3 has 13 amino acids. Germline CDR1 and CDR2: SNHLY and FYNNEI. The CDR3 region has the DNA TGTGCCAGCCAGGCACAGGGCGGCTCACCCCTCCACTTT. This translates into CASQAQGGSPLHF.

The V gene is TRBV6-5, the J gene TRBJ2-7, with unresolved D. Germline assignment: CDR1 MNHEY and CDR2 SVGAGI. Deletions cut 2 bases from V and 1 base from J, with 6 bases between. The CDR3 is made up of 13 amino acids. In DNA, the CDR3 is TGTGCCAGCAGTTACACCCTTTCCTACGAGCAGTACTTC. Protein product: CASSYTLSYEQYF.

V and J are TRBV11-2 and TRBJ1-2, with TRBD1 as a possible D gene (6 bases). Trimming left V 1 base short and J 8 bases short, with 11 bases between. The germline CDR1 and CDR2 sequences are SGHAT and FQNNGV. The CDR3 is made up of 13 amino acids. The CDR3 DNA follows: TGTGCCAGCAGCTTAGCAGGGGAGCGGGGCTACACCTTC. Its protein product is CASSLAGERGYTF.

This sequence joins TRBV18 and TRBJ1-2; no reliable D call. V dropped 0 bases and J dropped 2 bases, with 4 bases sitting between them. CDR3 size: 13 residues. Germline values: CDR1 KGHSH, CDR2 LQKENI. The CDR3 sequence: CASSPPVNYGYTF. In nucleotides, the CDR3 is TGTGCCAGCTCACCACCAGTAAACTATGGCTACACCTTC.

This sequence joins TRBV7-9 and TRBJ2-2; D ambiguous. V was cut by 1 base and J by 6 bases, with 3 bases left in between. The CDR3 sequence is 12 residues long. The germline V gene has CDR1 SEHNR and CDR2 FQNEAQ (reference sequence). The CDR3 DNA sequence: TGTGCCAGCAGCTTAGGGGCCGGGGAGCTGTTTTTT. Protein: CASSLGAGELFF. Complete variable domain (other parts from reference TRBV7-9 and TRBJ2-2): DTGVSQNPRHKITKRGQNVTFRCDPISEHNRLYWYRQTLGQGPEFLTYFQNEAQLEKSRLLSDRFSAERPKGSFSTLEIQRTEQGDSAMYLCASSLGAGELFFGEGSRLTVL.

The chain carries TRBV20-1 and TRBJ1-2; unclear D gene. V lost 6 bases and J lost 7, with 12 bases in between. Germline CDR1 is DFQATT and CDR2 is SNEGSKA (reference sequence). The length of the CDR3 is 11 residues. The CDR3 DNA is TGCAGTGCGCGGTGGGCGGGTGGCTACACCTTC. Translation gives CSARWAGGYTF.

In its sample, this clone was seen once. The chain combines TRBV9 with TRBJ2-5, with D possibly being TRBD2 (6 bases). Germline loops: CDR1 SGDLS, CDR2 YYNGEE. The ends were cut back, 0 bases at V and 2 bases at J, with 11 bases in the middle. The CDR3 runs 15 residues. In DNA form, the CDR3 reads TGTGCCAGCAGCGTAGACGGGGGTTTACAAGAGACCCAGTACTTC. It is translated as CASSVDGGLQETQYF.

The chain couples TRBV18 to TRBJ1-5; D not certain. The V gene's germline CDR1 is KGHSH and CDR2 LQKENI. The CDR3 runs to 14 residues. Between the trimmed V and J ends, which lost 5 bases and 0 bases, there was a span of 8 bases. The CDR3 nucleotides are TGTGCCAGCTCATTACGGGGTAGCAATCAGCCCCAGCATTTT. Its translation: CASSLRGSNQPQHF.

The sample holds a few counts of this clone. V and J are TRBV18 and TRBJ1-2; a weak D match, TRBD1 (5 bases). V dropped 6 bases and J dropped 6 bases, with 14 bases sitting between them. Looked up from germline, CDR1 is KGHSH and CDR2 is LQKENI. This CDR3 contains 13 residues. In DNA form, the CDR3 reads TGTGCCAGCTCGCCCAGGGAAACGGATGGCTACACCTTC. Protein sequence: CASSPRETDGYTF.

This clone has just one count. This chain connects TRBV7-2 to TRBJ1-2; D remains unclear. Trimming left V 5 bases short and J 0 bases short, with 22 bases between. The CDR3 totals 18 residues. Germline CDR1 is SGHTA and CDR2 is FQGNSA. This CDR3 is CASSPLSVWQDANYGYTF. CDR3 DNA sequence: TGTGCCAGCAGCCCCTTGTCCGTTTGGCAGGATGCTAACTATGGCTACACCTTC.

The chain couples TRBV18 to TRBJ2-3, with 10 bases aligning to TRBD1. V dropped 3 bases and J dropped 5; count of bases not matched to a gene: 5. The CDR3 sequence is 15 residues long. Germline V gene sequence: CDR1 KGHSH, CDR2 LQKENI. CDR3 protein: CASSPGQGHQDTQYF. The CDR3 DNA sequence: TGTGCCAGCTCACCGGGACAGGGGCATCAAGATACGCAGTATTTT. The full variable domain, its missing parts supplied by reference TRBV18 and TRBJ2-3, is NAGVMQNPRHLVRRRGQEARLRCSPMKGHSHVYWYRQLPEEGLKFMVYLQKENIIDESGMPKERFSAEFPKEGPSILRIQQVVRGDSAAYFCASSPGQGHQDTQYFGPGTRLTVL.

This chain links TRBV5-1 with TRBJ1-2, with 7 bases aligning to TRBD1. Trimming at V came to 2 bases and at J to 5 bases, leaving 6 bases not matched to a gene. The CDR3 sequence is 14 residues long. The germline V gene encodes CDR1 SGHRS and CDR2 YFSETQ. The CDR3 DNA follows: TGCGCCAGCAGCTTTGGCAGGGGGTTTTATGGCTACACCTTC. Translated, it gives CASSFGRGFYGYTF.

The chain combines TRBV2 with TRBJ1-1; a possible D gene is TRBD1 (6 bases). Germline V gene lookup returns CDR1 SNHLY and CDR2 FYNNEI. This CDR3 comprises 14 residues. Trimming stripped 5 bases from V and 4 bases from J, with 14 bases between. The CDR3 bases are TGTGCCAGCAGTCTGTCCGGGACACCCACTGAAGCTTTCTTT. Translating it yields CASSLSGTPTEAFF.

This clone has just one count. The chain employs TRBV29-1 and TRBJ1-2; 7 positions match TRBD1. The CDR3 is 13 amino acids. CDR1 is SQVTM, CDR2 ANQGSEA, per germline. With 7 bases clipped from V and 2 bases from J, the junction kept 7 bases outside the gene matches. CDR3 region: CSARQGGNYGYTF. The CDR3, as DNA: TGCAGCGCACGACAGGGTGGGAACTATGGCTACACCTTC.

V usage is TRBV10-2 and J usage is TRBJ1-1; 11 nucleotides line up with TRBD1. Germline-derived CDR1 and CDR2 are WSHSY and SAAADI. This CDR3 is 14 amino acids long. J was trimmed by 2 bases and V by 6 bases; bases with no gene match: 2. CDR3 coding DNA: TGCGCCAGCAGAGGACAGGGGGCAAACACTGAAGCTTTCTTT. It is translated as CASRGQGANTEAFF.

The chain's CDR3 is CASSAHRDRAFPPQQNEQFF. The CDR3 DNA sequence: TGCGCCAGCAGCGCCCACCGGGACAGGGCTTTTCCCCCGCAGCAGAATGAGCAGTTCTTC. The chain couples TRBV5-1 to TRBJ2-1; 9 nucleotides align to TRBD1. The CDR3 has 20 residues. Trimming at V came to 4 bases and at J to 7 bases, leaving 24 bases not matched to a gene. Germline CDR1 reads SGHRS; CDR2 reads YFSETQ.

This rearrangement joins TRBV18 to TRBJ2-1, with 9 bases fitting TRBD2. The germline gives CDR1 KGHSH, CDR2 LQKENI. The CDR3 is made up of 14 amino acids. Trimming cost V 4 bases and J 3 bases; bases outside gene matches: 1. DNA for the CDR3: TGTGCCAGCTCACTAGCGGGGGACTACAATGAGCAGTTCTTC. This translates into CASSLAGDYNEQFF.

This rearrangement joins TRBV18 to TRBJ1-4; a possible D gene is TRBD1 (5 bases). This CDR3 has 15 residues. Germline values: CDR1 KGHSH, CDR2 LQKENI. Trimming stripped 3 bases from V and 7 bases from J, with 15 bases between. The CDR3 nucleotides are TGTGCCAGCTCACCTGAGGGACCGGGAGTTGAAAAACTGTTTTTT. Protein product: CASSPEGPGVEKLFF.

This clone was recorded only once. The chain couples TRBV5-8 to TRBJ2-5; 8 bases match TRBD1. Germline CDR1 is SGHTS and CDR2 is YDEGEE. V was pared by 2 bases and J by 5 bases, with 8 bases of the junction left unmatched. CDR3 length equals 15 residues. The CDR3: CASSFPRGRLETQYF. CDR3 sequence (DNA): TGTGCCAGCAGCTTTCCCAGGGGGCGCTTGGAGACCCAGTACTTC. Full variable domain (remainder filled in from reference TRBV5-8 and TRBJ2-5): EAGVTQSPTHLIKTRGQQATLRCSPISGHTSVYWYQQALGLGLQFLLWYDEGEERNRGNFPPRFSGRQFPNYSSELNVNALELEDSALYLCASSFPRGRLETQYFGPGTRLLVL.

The V and J genes are TRBV2 and TRBJ1-2; a weak D match, TRBD1 (6 bases). The CDR3 totals 14 residues. V was pared by 4 bases and J by 4 bases, with 13 bases between. From germline, CDR1 is SNHLY and CDR2 FYNNEI. CDR3 residues: CASSGVGGAYGYTF. DNA for the CDR3: TGTGCCAGCAGTGGAGTTGGGGGGGCCTATGGCTACACCTTC.

The chain joins TRBV5-1 to TRBJ2-4; D not resolved. Trimming pared 0 bases from V and 5 bases from J, leaving 9 bases between. Germline V gene data show CDR1 as SGHRS and CDR2 as YFSETQ. This CDR3 contains 14 residues. Written as DNA, the CDR3 is TGCGCCAGCAGCTTGGCCGGGTACCAAAACATTCAGTACTTC. As protein: CASSLAGYQNIQYF.

This clone occurred a few times. The chain links TRBV10-2 to TRBJ1-6, with 10 bases aligning to TRBD1. The CDR3 loop spans 13 amino acids. The junction had 3 bases not matched to a gene; V was cut back by 6 bases and J by 10 bases. Germline V gene sequence: CDR1 WSHSY, CDR2 SAAADI. CDR3 sequence reads: CASRGTGDSPLHF. In DNA form, the CDR3 reads TGCGCCAGCAGGGGGACAGGGGACTCACCCCTCCACTTT.

The CDR3 loop reads CASRWAGIGDRDQNTEAFF. Here the CDR3 DNA reads TGTGCCAGCCGTTGGGCCGGCATTGGGGACAGAGACCAGAACACTGAAGCTTTCTTT. The rearrangement uses TRBV18 and TRBJ1-1; 7 bases align to TRBD1. The CDR3 loop spans 19 amino acids. Looked up from germline, CDR1 is KGHSH and CDR2 is LQKENI. After removal of 8 bases from V and 1 base from J, the junction contained 22 bases not matched to a gene. Variable domain in full (rest from reference TRBV18 and TRBJ1-1): NAGVMQNPRHLVRRRGQEARLRCSPMKGHSHVYWYRQLPEEGLKFMVYLQKENIIDESGMPKERFSAEFPKEGPSILRIQQVVRGDSAAYFCASRWAGIGDRDQNTEAFFGQGTRLTVV.

The chain joins TRBV14 to TRBJ2-5; 13 nucleotides match TRBD2. V dropped 5 bases and J dropped 4; count of bases not matched to a gene: 13. This CDR3 comprises 18 residues. CDR1 is SGHDN, CDR2 FVKESK, per germline. CDR3 in amino acids: CASSEGYTSGGARETQYF. For the CDR3, the DNA is TGTGCCAGCAGCGAGGGGTATACTAGCGGGGGGGCCCGAGAGACCCAGTACTTC.

V usage is TRBV5-1 and J usage is TRBJ2-5; 7 nucleotides align to TRBD1. This CDR3 is built from 17 residues. The V segment lost 0 bases and the J segment 3 bases; nucleotides outside the gene matches: 11. Per germline, CDR1 SGHRS and CDR2 YFSETQ. The CDR3, as DNA: TGCGCCAGCAGCTTGGGAAGTCGTGCAGGGGGTGAAGAGACCCAGTACTTC. This gives the protein CASSLGSRAGGEETQYF.

The CDR3 nucleotides read TGCGCCAGCAGCTTGGCCCCTAGCGGGCTAGAAGAGACCCAGTACTTC. It yields the protein CASSLAPSGLEETQYF. The chain carries TRBV5-1 and TRBJ2-5, with 8 nucleotides matching TRBD2. The CDR3 runs 16 residues. Per germline, CDR1 SGHRS and CDR2 YFSETQ. Unmatched junction bases numbered 7, after V lost 0 bases and J lost 3 bases.